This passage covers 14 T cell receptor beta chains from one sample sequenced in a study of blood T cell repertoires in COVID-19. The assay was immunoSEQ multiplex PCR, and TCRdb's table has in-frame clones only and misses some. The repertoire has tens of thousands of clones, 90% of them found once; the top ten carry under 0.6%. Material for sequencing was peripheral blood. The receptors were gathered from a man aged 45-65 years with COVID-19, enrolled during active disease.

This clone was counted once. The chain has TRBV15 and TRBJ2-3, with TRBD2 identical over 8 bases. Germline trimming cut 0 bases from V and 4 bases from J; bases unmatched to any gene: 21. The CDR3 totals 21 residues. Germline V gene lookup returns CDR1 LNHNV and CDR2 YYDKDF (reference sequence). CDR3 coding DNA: TGTGCCACCAGCAGAGATCTATTATCAGCGGGAGCCGTTTCGGTTGCAGATACGCAGTATTTT. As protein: CATSRDLLSAGAVSVADTQYF. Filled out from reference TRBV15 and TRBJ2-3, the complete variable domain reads DAMVIQNPRYQVTQFGKPVTLSCSQTLNHNVMYWYQQKSSQAPKLLFHYYDKDFNNEADTPDNFQSRRPNTSFCFLDIRSPGLGDTAMYLCATSRDLLSAGAVSVADTQYFGPGTRLTVL.

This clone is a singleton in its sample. Written as DNA, the CDR3 is TGCGCCAGCAGCCAAGACAGTTCCTCTGGGGCCAACGTCCTGACTTTC. It encodes CASSQDSSSGANVLTF. The chain couples TRBV4-3 to TRBJ2-6; D is unresolved. V was trimmed by 0 bases and J by 0 bases, leaving 6 bases between them. The CDR3 covers 16 residues. CDR1 and CDR2 (germline): LGHNA, YSLEER.

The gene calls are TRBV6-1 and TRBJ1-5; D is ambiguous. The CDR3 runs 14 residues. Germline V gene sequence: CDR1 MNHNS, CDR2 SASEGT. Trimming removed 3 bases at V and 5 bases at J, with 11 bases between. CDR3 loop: CASSEVAGDQPQHF. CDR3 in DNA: TGTGCCAGCAGTGAGGTGGCAGGCGATCAGCCCCAGCATTTT.

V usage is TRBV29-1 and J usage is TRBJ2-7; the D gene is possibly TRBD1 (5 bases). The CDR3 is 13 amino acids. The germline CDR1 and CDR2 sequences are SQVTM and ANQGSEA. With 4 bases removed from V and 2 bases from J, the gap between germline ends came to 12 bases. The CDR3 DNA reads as TGCAGCGTTGTCGCGGCAGGGCCCTACGAGCAGTACTTC. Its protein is CSVVAAGPYEQYF.

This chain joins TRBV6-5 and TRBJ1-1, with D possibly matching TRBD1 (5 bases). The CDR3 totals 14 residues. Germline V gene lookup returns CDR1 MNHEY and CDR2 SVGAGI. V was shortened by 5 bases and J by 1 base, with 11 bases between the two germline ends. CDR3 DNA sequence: TGTGCCAGCAGTCGCAACCAGGGGAACACTGAAGCTTTCTTT. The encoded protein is CASSRNQGNTEAFF.

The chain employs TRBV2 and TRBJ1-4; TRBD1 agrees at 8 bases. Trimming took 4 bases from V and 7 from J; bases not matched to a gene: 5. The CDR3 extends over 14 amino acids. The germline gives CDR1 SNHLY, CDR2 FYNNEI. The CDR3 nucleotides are TGTGCCAGCAGTGGGACAGGGTTGGGTGAAAAACTGTTTTTT. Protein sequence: CASSGTGLGEKLFF.

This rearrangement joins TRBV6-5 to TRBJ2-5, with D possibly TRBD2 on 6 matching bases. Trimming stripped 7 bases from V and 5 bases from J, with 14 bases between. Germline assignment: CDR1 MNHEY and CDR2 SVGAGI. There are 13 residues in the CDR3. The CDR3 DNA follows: TGTGCCAGCAATCCTACGGGAGTCGAGACCCAGTACTTC. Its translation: CASNPTGVETQYF.

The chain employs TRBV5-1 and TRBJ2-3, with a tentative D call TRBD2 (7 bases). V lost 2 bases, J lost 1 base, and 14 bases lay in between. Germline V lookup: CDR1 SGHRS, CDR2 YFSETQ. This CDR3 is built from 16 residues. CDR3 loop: CASSLGGGPRTDTQYF. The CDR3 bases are TGCGCCAGCAGCTTAGGGGGGGGCCCTCGCACAGATACGCAGTATTTT.

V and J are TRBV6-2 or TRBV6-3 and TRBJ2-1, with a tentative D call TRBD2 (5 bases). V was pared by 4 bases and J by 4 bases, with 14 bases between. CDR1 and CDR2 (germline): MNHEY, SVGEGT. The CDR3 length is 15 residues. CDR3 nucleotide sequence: TGTGCCAGCAGTTCTTCCCTAGCAGCTTACAATGAGCAGTTCTTC. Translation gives CASSSSLAAYNEQFF.

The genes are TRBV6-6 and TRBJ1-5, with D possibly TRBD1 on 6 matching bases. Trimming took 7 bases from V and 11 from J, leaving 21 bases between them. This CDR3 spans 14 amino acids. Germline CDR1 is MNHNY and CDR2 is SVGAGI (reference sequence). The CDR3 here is CASNYGEQGTAQHF. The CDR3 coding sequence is TGTGCCAGCAATTATGGGGAACAGGGTACCGCCCAGCATTTT.

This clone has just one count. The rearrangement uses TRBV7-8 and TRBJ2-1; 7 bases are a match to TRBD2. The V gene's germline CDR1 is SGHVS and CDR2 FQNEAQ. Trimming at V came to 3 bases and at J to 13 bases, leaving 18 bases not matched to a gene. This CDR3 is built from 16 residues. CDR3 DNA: TGTGCCAGCAGCTTCTTTCGGGTCGGGAGGCTGTGGGACCAGTTCTTC. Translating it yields CASSFFRVGRLWDQFF. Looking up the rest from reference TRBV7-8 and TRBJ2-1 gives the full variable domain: GAGVSQSPRYKVAKRGQDVALRCDPISGHVSLFWYQQALGQGPEFLTYFQNEAQLDKSGLPSDRFFAERPEGSVSTLKIQRTQQEDSAVYLCASSFFRVGRLWDQFFGPGTRLTVL.

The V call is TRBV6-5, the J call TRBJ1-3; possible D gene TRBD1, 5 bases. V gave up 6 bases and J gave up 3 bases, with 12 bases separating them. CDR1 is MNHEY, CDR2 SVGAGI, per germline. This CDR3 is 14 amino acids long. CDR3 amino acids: CASRPDTGGNTIYF. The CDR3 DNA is TGTGCCAGCAGACCCGACACAGGTGGAAACACCATATATTTT.

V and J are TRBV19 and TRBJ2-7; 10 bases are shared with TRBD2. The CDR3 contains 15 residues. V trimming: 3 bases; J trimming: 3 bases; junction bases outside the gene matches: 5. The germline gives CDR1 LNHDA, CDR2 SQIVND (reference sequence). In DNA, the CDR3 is TGTGCCAGTAGTATTTCGGCTAGCGGGAGCTACGAGCAGTACTTC. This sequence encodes CASSISASGSYEQYF.

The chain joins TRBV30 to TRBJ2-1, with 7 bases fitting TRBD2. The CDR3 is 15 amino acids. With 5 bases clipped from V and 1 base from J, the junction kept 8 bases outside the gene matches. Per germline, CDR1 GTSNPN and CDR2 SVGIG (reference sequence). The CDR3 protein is CAWDPLARSYNEQFF. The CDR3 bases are TGTGCCTGGGATCCACTAGCGCGATCCTACAATGAGCAGTTCTTC. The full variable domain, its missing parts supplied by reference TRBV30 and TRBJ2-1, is SQTIHQWPATLVQPVGSPLSLECTVEGTSNPNLYWYRQAAGRGLQLLFYSVGIGQISSEVPQNLSASRPQDRQFILSSKKLLLSDSGFYLCAWDPLARSYNEQFFGPGTRLTVL.